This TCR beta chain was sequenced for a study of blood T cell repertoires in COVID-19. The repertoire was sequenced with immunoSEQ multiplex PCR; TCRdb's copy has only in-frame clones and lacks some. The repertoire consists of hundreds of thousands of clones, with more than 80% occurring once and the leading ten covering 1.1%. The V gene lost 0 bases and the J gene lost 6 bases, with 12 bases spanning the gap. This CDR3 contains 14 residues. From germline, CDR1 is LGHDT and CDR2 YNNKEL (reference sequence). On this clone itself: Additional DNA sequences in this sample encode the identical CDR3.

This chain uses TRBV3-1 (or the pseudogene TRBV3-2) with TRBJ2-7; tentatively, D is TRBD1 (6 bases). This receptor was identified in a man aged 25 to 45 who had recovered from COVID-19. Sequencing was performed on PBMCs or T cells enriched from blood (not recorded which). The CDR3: CASSQDVQGGEQYF. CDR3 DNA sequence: TGTGCCAGCAGCCAAGATGTTCAAGGGGGCGAGCAGTACTTC.